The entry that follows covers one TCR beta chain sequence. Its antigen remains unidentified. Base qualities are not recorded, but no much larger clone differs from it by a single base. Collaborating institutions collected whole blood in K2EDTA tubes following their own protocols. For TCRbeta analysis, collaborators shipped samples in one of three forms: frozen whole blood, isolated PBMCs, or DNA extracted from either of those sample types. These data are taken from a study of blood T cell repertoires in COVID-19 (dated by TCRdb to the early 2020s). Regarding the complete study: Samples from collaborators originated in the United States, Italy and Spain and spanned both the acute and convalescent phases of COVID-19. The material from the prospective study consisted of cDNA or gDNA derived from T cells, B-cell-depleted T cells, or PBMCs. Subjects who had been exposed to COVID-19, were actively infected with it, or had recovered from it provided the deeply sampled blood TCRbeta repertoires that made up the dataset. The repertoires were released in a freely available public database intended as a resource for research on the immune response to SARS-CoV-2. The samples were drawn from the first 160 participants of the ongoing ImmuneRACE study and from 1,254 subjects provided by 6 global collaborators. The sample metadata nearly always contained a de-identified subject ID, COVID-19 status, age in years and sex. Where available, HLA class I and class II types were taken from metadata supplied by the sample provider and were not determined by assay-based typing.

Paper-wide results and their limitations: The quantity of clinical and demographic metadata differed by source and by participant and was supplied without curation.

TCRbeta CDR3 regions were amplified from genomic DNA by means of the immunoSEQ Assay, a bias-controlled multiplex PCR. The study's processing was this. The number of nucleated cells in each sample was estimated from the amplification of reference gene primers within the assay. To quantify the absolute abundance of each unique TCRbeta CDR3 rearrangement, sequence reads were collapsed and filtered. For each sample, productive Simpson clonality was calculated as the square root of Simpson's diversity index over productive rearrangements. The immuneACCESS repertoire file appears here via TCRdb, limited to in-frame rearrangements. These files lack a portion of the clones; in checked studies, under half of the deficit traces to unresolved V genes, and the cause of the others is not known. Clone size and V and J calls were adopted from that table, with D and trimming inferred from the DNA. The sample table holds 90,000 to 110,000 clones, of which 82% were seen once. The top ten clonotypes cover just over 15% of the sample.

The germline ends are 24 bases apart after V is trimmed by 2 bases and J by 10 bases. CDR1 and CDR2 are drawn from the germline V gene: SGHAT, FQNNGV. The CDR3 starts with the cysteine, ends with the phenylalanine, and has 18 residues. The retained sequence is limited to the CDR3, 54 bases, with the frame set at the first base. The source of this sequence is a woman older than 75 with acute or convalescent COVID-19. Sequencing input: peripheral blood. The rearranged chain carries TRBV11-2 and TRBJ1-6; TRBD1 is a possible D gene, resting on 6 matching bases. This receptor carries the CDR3 CASSLWSTAGGGYSPLHF. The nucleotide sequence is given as TGTGCCAGCAGCTTATGGTCCACGGCGGGAGGGGGTTACTCACCCCTCCACTTT.